A selection of T cell receptor beta chains follows, all from one sample in a study of shared clonotypes between healthy human individuals. Clones were sequenced by immunoSEQ multiplex PCR, and TCRdb holds only the in-frame ones, with some missing. The table shows 2 million to 3 million clones, with approximately 94% occurring only once. Sequenced input: naive CD4+ T cells from PBMCs. Every receptor here comes from a man in his late teens or twenties in good health. Some clones in this sample may be carry-over from other donors' samples. Each CDR3 is given with its conserved first and last residue. The D gene is left open where the match is weak. The listing skips clone size in some rows; elsewhere it reads once, few, many or a size class.

J gene: TRBJ2-5; clone size: .; D gene: .; V gene: TRBV6-6; CDR3 protein: CASSSFHGETQYF; CDR3 DNA: TGTGCCAGCAGTTCCTTCCACGGAGAGACCCAGTACTTC
J gene: TRBJ1-5; clone size: .; D gene: .; V gene: TRBV27; CDR3 protein: CASSSQGPYSNQPQHF; CDR3 DNA: TGTGCCAGCAGTTCTCAGGGGCCATATAGCAATCAGCCCCAGCATTTT
J gene: TRBJ1-1; clone size: few; D gene: TRBD1; V gene: TRBV30; CDR3 protein: CAWDRQGGTEAFF; CDR3 DNA: TGTGCCTGGGACCGACAGGGAGGAACTGAAGCTTTCTTT
J gene: TRBJ2-3; clone size: .; D gene: .; V gene: TRBV7-2; CDR3 protein: CASSLAGTTDTQYF; CDR3 DNA: TGTGCCAGCAGCTTGGCGGGTACAACAGATACGCAGTATTTT
J gene: TRBJ2-5; clone size: .; D gene: .; V gene: TRBV7-8; CDR3 protein: CASLKAGQETQYF; CDR3 DNA: TGTGCCAGCTTGAAAGCGGGCCAAGAGACCCAGTACTTC
J gene: TRBJ1-5; clone size: few; D gene: .; V gene: TRBV19; CDR3 protein: CASKYSNQPQHF; CDR3 DNA: TGTGCCAGTAAATATAGCAATCAGCCCCAGCATTTT
J gene: TRBJ2-5; clone size: .; D gene: TRBD2; V gene: TRBV28; CDR3 protein: CASSVAGGRSETQYF; CDR3 DNA: TGTGCCAGCAGCGTAGCGGGAGGGAGAAGCGAGACCCAGTACTTC
J gene: TRBJ2-5; clone size: .; D gene: .; V gene: TRBV5-6; CDR3 protein: CASSLASQETQYF; CDR3 DNA: TGTGCCAGCAGCTTGGCGAGCCAAGAGACCCAGTACTTC
J gene: TRBJ2-3; clone size: .; D gene: .; V gene: TRBV7-9; CDR3 protein: CASSLGRGSTDTQYF; CDR3 DNA: TGTGCCAGCAGCTTAGGGCGGGGATCCACAGATACGCAGTATTTT
J gene: TRBJ1-1; clone size: .; D gene: .; V gene: TRBV7-2; CDR3 protein: CASSHGARTVPLGTEAFF; CDR3 DNA: TGTGCCAGCAGCCATGGGGCCAGGACCGTCCCTCTGGGCACTGAAGCTTTCTTT
J gene: TRBJ2-3; clone size: .; D gene: TRBD2; V gene: TRBV18; CDR3 protein: CASSPNRNLIAGDADTQYF; CDR3 DNA: TGTGCCAGCTCACCTAACAGGAATCTCATAGCGGGAGACGCAGATACGCAGTATTTT
J gene: TRBJ2-1; clone size: .; D gene: .; V gene: TRBV5-1; CDR3 protein: CASSLVAWTDNEQFF; CDR3 DNA: TGCGCCAGCAGCTTGGTAGCCTGGACGGACAATGAGCAGTTCTTC
J gene: TRBJ2-2; clone size: .; D gene: .; V gene: TRBV19; CDR3 protein: CASTRMSSTNTGELFF; CDR3 DNA: TGTGCCAGTACTAGGATGAGCTCCACGAACACCGGGGAGCTGTTTTTT
J gene: TRBJ2-1; clone size: .; D gene: TRBD2; V gene: TRBV7-9; CDR3 protein: CASSRFREGINEQFF; CDR3 DNA: TGTGCCAGCAGCCGCTTCCGGGAGGGCATCAATGAGCAGTTCTTC
J gene: TRBJ2-5; clone size: .; D gene: .; V gene: TRBV11-3; CDR3 protein: CASSLGGLQETQYF; CDR3 DNA: TGTGCCAGCAGCCTAGGCGGGTTACAAGAGACCCAGTACTTC
J gene: TRBJ2-7; clone size: .; D gene: TRBD1; V gene: TRBV5-6; CDR3 protein: CASSSGGTGGRYEQYF; CDR3 DNA: TGTGCCAGCAGCTCTGGGGGGACAGGGGGCCGGTACGAGCAGTACTTC
J gene: TRBJ2-7; clone size: .; D gene: TRBD1; V gene: TRBV5-1; CDR3 protein: CASSQTGVEQYF; CDR3 DNA: TGCGCCAGCAGCCAAACAGGGGTCGAGCAGTACTTC
J gene: TRBJ2-7; clone size: once; D gene: TRBD1; V gene: TRBV29-1; CDR3 protein: CSATGTGFSYEQYF; CDR3 DNA: TGCAGCGCTACCGGGACAGGCTTCTCCTACGAGCAGTACTTC
J gene: TRBJ2-3; clone size: .; D gene: .; V gene: TRBV6-1; CDR3 protein: CASSEDPNTDTQYF; CDR3 DNA: TGTGCCAGCAGTGAAGATCCTAACACAGATACGCAGTATTTT
J gene: TRBJ2-5; clone size: .; D gene: .; V gene: TRBV12-5; CDR3 protein: CASGLPSGETQYF; CDR3 DNA: TGTGCTAGTGGTTTGCCCTCGGGAGAGACCCAGTACTTC
J gene: TRBJ2-1; clone size: .; D gene: TRBD2; V gene: TRBV5-1; CDR3 protein: CASSSLWTSGREGNEQFF; CDR3 DNA: TGCGCCAGCAGCTCCCTGTGGACTAGCGGGAGGGAGGGCAATGAGCAGTTCTTC
J gene: TRBJ1-2; clone size: once; D gene: TRBD1; V gene: TRBV5-1; CDR3 protein: CASSLRDSSNYGYTF; CDR3 DNA: TGCGCCAGCAGCCTCCGGGACAGCTCGAACTATGGCTACACCTTC
J gene: TRBJ1-1; clone size: once; D gene: .; V gene: TRBV28; CDR3 protein: CASSQVRRDTEAFF; CDR3 DNA: TGTGCCAGCAGCCAAGTTAGGAGGGACACTGAAGCTTTCTTT
J gene: TRBJ1-3; clone size: .; D gene: TRBD1; V gene: TRBV27; CDR3 protein: CASSPDRGVGNTIYF; CDR3 DNA: TGTGCCAGCAGCCCTGACAGGGGCGTTGGAAACACCATATATTTT
J gene: TRBJ1-1; clone size: .; D gene: .; V gene: TRBV7-2; CDR3 protein: CASSPGVSYTEAFF; CDR3 DNA: TGTGCCAGCAGCCCAGGGGTCTCGTATACTGAAGCTTTCTTT
J gene: TRBJ1-5; clone size: .; D gene: TRBD1; V gene: TRBV4-1; CDR3 protein: CASSQGPGRGEQPQHF; CDR3 DNA: TGCGCCAGCAGCCAAGGGCCGGGCAGGGGGGAGCAGCCCCAGCATTTT
J gene: TRBJ1-2; clone size: .; D gene: .; V gene: TRBV5-8; CDR3 protein: CASRRKEGDYGYTF; CDR3 DNA: TGTGCCAGCAGGCGGAAGGAGGGGGACTATGGCTACACCTTC
J gene: TRBJ1-3; clone size: .; D gene: .; V gene: TRBV28; CDR3 protein: CASSRGLSGNTIYF; CDR3 DNA: TGTGCCAGCAGTCGGGGGTTATCTGGAAACACCATATATTTT
J gene: TRBJ2-7; clone size: few; D gene: .; V gene: TRBV7-2; CDR3 protein: CASSLGPSYEQYF; CDR3 DNA: TGTGCCAGCAGCTTAGGGCCCTCCTACGAGCAGTACTTC
J gene: TRBJ2-3; clone size: .; D gene: TRBD2; V gene: TRBV28; CDR3 protein: CASTPGLAGGSDTQYF; CDR3 DNA: TGTGCCAGCACCCCGGGACTAGCGGGAGGAAGTGATACGCAGTATTTT
J gene: TRBJ1-1; clone size: .; D gene: TRBD1; V gene: TRBV6-5; CDR3 protein: CASSQTTGVGTEAFF; CDR3 DNA: TGTGCCAGCAGCCAAACGACAGGGGTCGGCACTGAAGCTTTCTTT
J gene: TRBJ1-2; clone size: .; D gene: TRBD1; V gene: TRBV6-5; CDR3 protein: CASRSGTAYGYTF; CDR3 DNA: TGTGCCAGCAGGTCCGGGACAGCTTATGGCTACACCTTC
J gene: TRBJ2-7; clone size: .; D gene: .; V gene: TRBV12-2; CDR3 protein: CASRLAQRRKLYEQYF; CDR3 DNA: TGTGCAAGTCGCTTAGCCCAGCGGAGAAAACTTTACGAGCAGTACTTC
J gene: TRBJ2-5; clone size: .; D gene: .; V gene: TRBV25-1; CDR3 protein: CASRVSRDSGTQYF; CDR3 DNA: TGTGCCAGCAGGGTCTCCCGGGACTCCGGGACCCAGTACTTC